Listed here are 23 T cell receptor beta chains from one sample, sequenced in a study of shared clonotypes between healthy human individuals. As defined, naive CD8 cells were CD45RO-negative and positively selected for CCR7, with terminally differentiated effector memory CD45RA+ cells excluded. Libraries were prepared by immunoSEQ multiplex PCR; TCRdb keeps only in-frame clonotypes and omits some of them. The sample records a few million clones, about 93% being singletons. The sample comprised naive CD8+ T cells from PBMCs. Every receptor here comes from a man aged 18 to 29 in good health. Some clones in this sample may be carry-over from other donors' samples.

V is TRBV7-9 and J is TRBJ2-4; D uncertain. Germline V gives CDR1 SEHNR, CDR2 FQNEAQ (reference sequence). The CDR3 covers 15 residues. V lost 3 bases and J lost 1, with 10 bases in between. CDR3 amino acids: CASSLSSSAKNIQYF. The DNA of the CDR3 is TGTGCCAGCAGCTTGAGCTCCAGTGCCAAAAACATTCAGTACTTC.

This chain joins TRBV6-1 and TRBJ2-2; D uncertain. This CDR3 is built from 15 residues. Trimming stripped 0 bases from V and 4 bases from J, with 9 bases between. The V gene's germline CDR1 is MNHNS and CDR2 SASEGT. The CDR3 coding sequence is TGTGCCAGCAGTGAAGCGAGCAGGTCCACCGGGGAGCTGTTTTTT. It specifies CASSEASRSTGELFF.

The gene calls are TRBV4-2 and TRBJ1-3; 7 positions match TRBD1. Looked up from germline, CDR1 is LGHNA and CDR2 is YNFKEQ. The V gene end was trimmed by 1 base and the J gene end by 4 bases; junction bases not matched to a gene: 4. The CDR3 runs to 15 residues. In nucleotides, the CDR3 is TGTGCCAGCAGCCAAGGACAGGGTCCAGGAAACACCATATATTTT. Protein product: CASSQGQGPGNTIYF.

The chain recombines TRBV27 with TRBJ2-3; D is tentatively TRBD1 or TRBD2 (5 bases each). The V end lost 4 bases, the J end lost 2 bases, and 10 bases lay between the germline ends. The CDR3 contains 14 residues. The V gene's germline CDR1 is MNHEY and CDR2 SMNVEV (reference sequence). CDR3 in amino acids: CASSYIGATDTQYF. The DNA of the CDR3 is TGTGCCAGCAGTTATATCGGGGCCACAGATACGCAGTATTTT.

The chain is built from TRBV27 and TRBJ1-2, with 7 bases matching TRBD1. Per germline, CDR1 MNHEY and CDR2 SMNVEV (reference sequence). The CDR3 contains 14 residues. J lost 6 bases, V lost 0 bases, and 4 bases had no gene match. The CDR3 spells CASSLSGTAHGYTF. Written as DNA, the CDR3 is TGTGCCAGCAGTTTATCCGGGACAGCGCATGGCTACACCTTC.

The chain recombines TRBV6-1 with TRBJ2-1, with 8 bases matching TRBD2. The CDR3 loop spans 14 amino acids. Germline CDR1 reads MNHNS; CDR2 reads SASEGT. The V and J ends lost 9 bases and 5 bases, in that order; junction bases with no gene match: 9. CDR3 in amino acids: CARFPGLGNNEQFF. The CDR3, as DNA: TGTGCCAGATTCCCGGGACTAGGGAACAATGAGCAGTTCTTC.

Details on this clone: The same CDR3 arises from other DNA sequences in this sample as well. The rearrangement uses TRBV6-5 and TRBJ2-7, with 7 bases that match TRBD2. Germline V gives CDR1 MNHEY, CDR2 SVGAGI. This CDR3 has 15 residues. V gave up 2 bases and J gave up 1 base; unmatched junction bases: 5. In DNA, the CDR3 is TGTGCCAGCAGTTACGGGGGGGGTGGTTCCTACGAGCAGTACTTC. Protein product: CASSYGGGGSYEQYF.

This chain joins TRBV6-6 and TRBJ2-1; 7 positions match TRBD2. V trimming: 5 bases; J trimming: 6 bases; junction bases outside the gene matches: 4. Germline V CDR1 and CDR2: MNHNY, SVGAGI (reference sequence). The length of the CDR3 is 13 residues. The CDR3 sequence is CASSHRTSNEQFF. Here the CDR3 DNA reads TGTGCCAGCAGTCACCGGACTAGCAATGAGCAGTTCTTC.

This chain connects TRBV27 to TRBJ2-7, with D possibly matching TRBD2 (6 bases). V lost 0 bases, J lost 2 bases, and 14 bases lay in between. The CDR3 is 16 residues long. Germline CDR1 is MNHEY and CDR2 is SMNVEV (reference sequence). The CDR3 here is CASSLSEGTGTYEQYF. The CDR3 nucleotides read TGTGCCAGCAGTTTATCGGAGGGGACGGGGACCTACGAGCAGTACTTC.

The CDR3 region is CAWSVLDSYEQYF. The CDR3 DNA reads TGTGCCTGGAGTGTACTAGACTCCTACGAGCAGTACTTC. The chain employs TRBV30 and TRBJ2-7, with TRBD2 as a possible D gene (5 bases). V dropped 0 bases and J dropped 0 bases, with 6 bases sitting between them. This CDR3 contains 13 residues. Germline V gene sequence: CDR1 GTSNPN, CDR2 SVGIG (reference sequence).

This chain uses TRBV7-3 with TRBJ2-3, with TRBD2 matching 8 bases. This CDR3 has 13 amino acids. J gave up 1 base and V 6 bases, and 0 bases lay outside the gene matches. Looked up from germline, CDR1 is SGHTA and CDR2 is FQGTGA. The CDR3 sequence is CASSSGGTDTQYF. CDR3 nucleotide sequence: TGTGCCAGCAGTAGCGGGGGCACAGATACGCAGTATTTT.

CDR3 DNA: TGCGCCAGCAGCCAGGAAGGGGGGTTGCGCACTGAAGCTTTCTTT. Protein product: CASSQEGGLRTEAFF. V gene TRBV4-3 combines with J gene TRBJ1-1; perhaps TRBD1 as D (6 bases). The CDR3 length is 15 residues. V dropped 3 bases and J dropped 4 bases, with 15 bases sitting between them. CDR1 and CDR2 from the germline V gene are LGHNA and YSLEER.

This clone occurred once. This chain uses TRBV5-1 with TRBJ2-7; TRBD1 agrees at 9 bases. CDR3 length: 14 residues. The trim removed 3 bases at V and 3 bases at J, leaving 4 bases unmatched. Germline V gene lookup returns CDR1 SGHRS and CDR2 YFSETQ. CDR3 loop: CASSWTGEGYEQYF. Written as DNA, the CDR3 is TGCGCCAGCAGCTGGACAGGGGAGGGCTACGAGCAGTACTTC.

This rearrangement joins TRBV27 to TRBJ2-2; D is perhaps TRBD1 or TRBD2 (5 bases each). V was shortened by 8 bases and J by 5 bases, with 18 bases between the two germline ends. CDR1 is MNHEY and CDR2 is SMNVEV in the germline V gene (reference sequence). This CDR3 comprises 15 residues. The CDR3 loop reads CASSRARGRTGELFF. The CDR3 nucleotides read TGTGCCAGCTCGAGGGCGAGGGGAAGAACCGGGGAGCTGTTTTTT.

This clone occurred once. The V call is TRBV5-8, the J call TRBJ1-5, with D uncertain. Trimming removed 7 bases from V and 0 bases from J, with 11 bases in between. The CDR3 spans 14 residues. Germline CDR1 SGHTS, CDR2 YDEGEE. CDR3 DNA: TGTGCCAGCGGCGAGGAGTATAGCAATCAGCCCCAGCATTTT. Protein product: CASGEEYSNQPQHF.

The rearrangement uses TRBV29-1 and TRBJ1-1, with D uncertain. CDR1 is SQVTM and CDR2 is ANQGSEA in the germline V gene. The CDR3 is made up of 13 amino acids. Trimming stripped 4 bases from V and 2 bases from J, with 11 bases between. CDR3 sequence: CSVVPWGNTEAFF. The CDR3 DNA is TGCAGCGTTGTACCGTGGGGAAACACTGAAGCTTTCTTT.

The V and J genes are TRBV27 and TRBJ1-4; D remains ambiguous. This CDR3 comprises 14 residues. V gave up 6 bases and J gave up 7 bases, with 15 bases separating them. Looked up from germline, CDR1 is MNHEY and CDR2 is SMNVEV (reference sequence). Here the CDR3 reads CASSWTPVGEKLFF. CDR3 DNA: TGTGCCAGCAGCTGGACCCCCGTAGGTGAAAAACTGTTTTTT.

This chain joins TRBV7-6 and TRBJ1-5; D unclear. This CDR3 is 14 amino acids long. V lost 5 bases and J lost 2, with 10 bases in between. CDR1 is SGHVS, CDR2 FNYEAQ, per germline. CDR3 region: CASSPGRGNQPQHF. The CDR3 nucleotides are TGTGCCAGCAGCCCCGGACGGGGCAATCAGCCCCAGCATTTT.

The chain links TRBV12-5 to TRBJ1-3; D unresolved. CDR1 and CDR2 (germline): LGHNT, FRNRAP. V lost 5 bases and J 8 bases, leaving 7 bases between the germline ends. This CDR3 contains 11 residues. CDR3 loop: CASGEPDTIYF. In nucleotides, the CDR3 is TGTGCTAGTGGTGAGCCGGACACCATATATTTT.

The chain links TRBV5-1 to TRBJ2-2, with 10 nucleotides matching TRBD2. The CDR3 sequence is 17 residues long. V was clipped by 1 base and J by 5 bases; unmatched bases: 8. Germline V CDR1 and CDR2: SGHRS, YFSETQ. The CDR3 here is CASSLKPSGSGTGELFF. The DNA of the CDR3 is TGCGCCAGCAGCTTGAAGCCTAGCGGGAGCGGAACCGGGGAGCTGTTTTTT.

The chain is built from TRBV7-3 and TRBJ1-1; 9 nucleotides line up with TRBD1. The V gene's germline CDR1 is SGHTA and CDR2 FQGTGA. V lost 4 bases and J lost 6; bases outside the gene matches: 12. This CDR3 has 16 amino acids. CDR3 protein: CASSSLPPGQGAEAFF. DNA for the CDR3: TGTGCCAGCAGCTCCCTCCCCCCGGGACAGGGAGCTGAAGCTTTCTTT.

The CDR3 DNA sequence: TGTGCCAGCAGCGGCGGGAGCTCCTACAATGAGCAGTTCTTC. This translates into CASSGGSSYNEQFF. The chain couples TRBV7-3 to TRBJ2-1, with 7 bases aligning to TRBD2. The germline gives CDR1 SGHTA, CDR2 FQGTGA. With V trimmed by 5 bases and J by 0 bases, 1 base remained unmatched. The CDR3 totals 14 residues.

This sequence joins TRBV9 and TRBJ1-2, with D tentatively TRBD1 (6 bases). The CDR3 covers 18 residues. The germline CDR1 and CDR2 sequences are SGDLS and YYNGEE. The V and J ends lost 3 bases and 0 bases respectively, with 21 bases between them. The CDR3 bases are TGTGCCAGCAGCGAGCGACGTGAGGGGGAAAAAACTAACTATGGCTACACCTTC. As protein: CASSERREGEKTNYGYTF.